This is a list of T cell receptor beta chains from one sample in a study of cytomegalovirus exposure and HLA in healthy donors. Data came from immunoSEQ multiplex PCR; TCRdb stores just in-frame clones and leaves some out. The sample has around 65,000 clones; 62% are singletons. The sequencing input was PBMCs. These receptor sequences come from a man aged 25 to 45 in good health and CMV-seronegative. Both conserved end residues are part of each CDR3. The D gene is left open where the match is weak. The size field is filled for only some rows; it gives once, few, many or a size class.

size	D	V	J	CDR3	DNA
-	TRBD1	TRBV6-5	TRBJ1-1	CASSPDRGLAEAFF	TGTGCCAGCAGTCCCGACAGGGGCTTGGCGGAAGCTTTCTTT
-	-	TRBV7-2	TRBJ1-5	CASSSGQRPNQPQHF	TGTGCCAGCAGCTCCGGACAGCGTCCCAATCAGCCCCAGCATTTT
once	TRBD2	TRBV7-2	TRBJ2-1	CASSLGFRRGVNEQFF	TGTGCCAGCAGCTTAGGGTTTCGGCGGGGGGTAAATGAGCAGTTCTTC
-	-	TRBV7-2	TRBJ2-1	CASSLNRGRGNEQFF	TGTGCCAGCAGCCTCAACCGGGGGAGAGGCAATGAGCAGTTCTTC
-	-	TRBV29-1	TRBJ1-1	CSVTDTEAFF	TGCAGCGTAACAGACACTGAAGCTTTCTTT
few	-	TRBV7-2	TRBJ2-6	CASSYSRSGANVLTF	TGTGCCAGCAGCTACAGCCGCTCTGGGGCCAACGTCCTGACTTTC
few	-	TRBV6-5	TRBJ1-3	CASSTGQVGDTIYF	TGTGCCAGCTCTACGGGACAAGTAGGGGACACCATATATTTT
-	TRBD1	TRBV5-1	TRBJ2-7	CASSLPTRDRVPYEQYF	TGCGCCAGCAGCTTGCCCACCCGGGACAGGGTCCCCTACGAGCAGTACTTC
-	-	TRBV27	TRBJ2-5	CASSPTPNVQETQYF	TGTGCCAGCAGTCCCACTCCCAATGTTCAAGAGACCCAGTACTTC
-	-	TRBV19	TRBJ1-1	CASKDTSGREAFF	TGTGCCAGTAAAGATACGTCGGGAAGAGAAGCTTTCTTT
-	-	TRBV7-2	TRBJ1-5	CASSRGSTNQPQHF	TGTGCCAGCAGCCGCGGGAGCACCAATCAGCCCCAGCATTTT
-	TRBD2	TRBV7-2	TRBJ2-5	CASSLGASGETQYF	TGTGCCAGCAGCTTAGGTGCTAGCGGAGAGACCCAGTACTTC
-	TRBD1	TRBV19	TRBJ2-5	CASSRDRGRETQYF	TGTGCCAGTAGCCGGGACAGGGGGAGAGAGACCCAGTACTTC
-	TRBD1	TRBV29-1	TRBJ1-3	CSVGKGGQGSTIYF	TGCAGCGTGGGGAAAGGGGGCCAAGGAAGCACCATATATTTT
-	-	TRBV7-9	TRBJ2-7	CASSTETYEQYF	TGTGCCAGCTCAACAGAAACCTACGAGCAGTACTTC
-	-	TRBV7-2	TRBJ2-1	CASSDSPGDYEQFF	TGTGCCAGCAGCGATTCTCCCGGGGATTATGAGCAGTTCTTC
-	TRBD1	TRBV4-1	TRBJ2-7	CASSQGSLAGGMYEQYF	TGCGCCAGCAGCCAAGGATCCCTGGCAGGGGGAATGTACGAGCAGTACTTC
-	-	TRBV6-4	TRBJ2-2	CASSTGSTGELFF	TGTGCCAGCAGTACAGGGTCCACCGGGGAGCTGTTTTTT
-	-	TRBV6-5	TRBJ2-7	CASSYSSQPKSRQYF	TGTGCCAGCAGTTACTCGAGTCAACCCAAAAGTCGTCAGTACTTC
-	-	TRBV5-6	TRBJ2-1	CASSLNYEQFF	TGTGCCAGCAGCTTGAACTATGAGCAGTTCTTC
few	TRBD1	TRBV6-5	TRBJ1-1	CASSYGRGRGEAFF	TGTGCCAGCAGTTACGGCAGGGGGCGGGGTGAAGCTTTCTTT
-	-	TRBV5-1	TRBJ1-6	CASSLGNSPLHF	TGCGCCAGCAGCCTCGGGAATTCACCCCTCCACTTT
-	TRBD2	TRBV10-3	TRBJ2-7	CAISEGNERDYEQYF	TGTGCCATCAGTGAGGGAAATGAGCGGGACTACGAGCAGTACTTC
-	TRBD1	TRBV30	TRBJ2-5	CASTTGGREETQYF	TGTGCCTCCACCACAGGGGGCAGGGAAGAGACCCAGTACTTC
few	TRBD1	TRBV15	TRBJ1-5	CATSTDRGDQPQHF	TGTGCCACCAGCACGGACAGGGGGGATCAGCCCCAGCATTTT
-	TRBD1	TRBV13	TRBJ2-2	CASSSRDRGGGELFF	TGTGCCAGCAGCTCCCGGGACAGGGGGGGCGGGGAGCTGTTTTTT
-	TRBD1	TRBV29-1	TRBJ2-1	CSVEGMETGVGGDEQFF	TGCAGCGTTGAAGGAATGGAGACAGGGGTAGGGGGTGATGAGCAGTTCTTC
-	TRBD1	TRBV6-1	TRBJ1-5	CASSLTGAFNQPQHF	TGTGCCAGCAGTCTGACAGGGGCCTTCAATCAGCCCCAGCATTTT
-	-	TRBV5-1	TRBJ2-7	CASSLVAVSYEQYF	TGCGCCAGCAGCTTGGTGGCGGTCTCCTACGAGCAGTACTTC
-	-	TRBV7-2	TRBJ1-5	CASSAREGNQPQHF	TGTGCCAGCAGCGCCCGAGAGGGTAATCAGCCCCAGCATTTT
few	TRBD2	TRBV7-9	TRBJ2-5	CASSFGLAGSQETQYF	TGTGCCAGCAGCTTCGGACTAGCGGGGAGCCAAGAGACCCAGTACTTC
-	-	TRBV29-1	TRBJ1-3	CSVALSGNTIYF	TGCAGCGTTGCCCTCTCTGGAAACACCATATATTTT